This T cell receptor beta chain was sequenced for a study of long-term antiretroviral therapy in people with HIV. Study-wide results and caveats: In samples taken after ART, diversity increased but remained below transplant donor control levels.

Participants who had HIV were, without exception, treated in the United States. Version v3.0 of the immunoSEQ assay was performed at survey level. Sequencing used immunoSEQ multiplex PCR; TCRdb keeps in-frame clones, though not all of them. Of 20,000 to 25,000 clones in the sample, approximately 82% are singletons; the top ten hold 8.1%. As for this clone: What it recognizes is unknown.

CDR1 is SGHTA, CDR2 FQGNSA, per germline. The CDR3 runs to 13 residues. V gave up 5 bases and J gave up 16 bases, with 18 bases separating them. The material sequenced was unsorted PBMCs, taken at the start of antiretroviral therapy. The chain uses TRBV7-2 and TRBJ1-6; unclear D gene. This TCR was recovered from a man aged 45-65 years with HIV. CDR3: CASSREADSQLHF. The DNA of the CDR3 is TGTGCCAGCAGCCGGGAAGCGGATAGCCAACTCCACTTT.